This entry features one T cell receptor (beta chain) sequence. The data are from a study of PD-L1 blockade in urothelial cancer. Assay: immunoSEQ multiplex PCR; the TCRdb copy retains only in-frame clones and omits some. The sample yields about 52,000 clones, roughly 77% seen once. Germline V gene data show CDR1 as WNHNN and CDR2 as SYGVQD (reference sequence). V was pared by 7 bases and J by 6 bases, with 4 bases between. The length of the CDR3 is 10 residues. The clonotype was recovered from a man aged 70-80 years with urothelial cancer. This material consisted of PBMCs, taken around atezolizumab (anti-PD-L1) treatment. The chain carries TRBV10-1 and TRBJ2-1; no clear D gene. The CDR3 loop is CASTSNEQFF. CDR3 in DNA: TGCGCCAGCACTTCCAATGAGCAGTTCTTC.